A single sample gave rise to the 30 T cell receptor beta chains below, sequenced in a study of T cell repertoires in cytomegalovirus infection. Their antigen targets remain unknown. TCRdb ran MiXCR on the reads and lists one entry per CDR3 protein. Of approximately 770,000 distinct CDR3 sequences listed, 29% are singletons. The source was cultured CD8+ T cells from PBMCs, collected from culture after CMV antigen stimulation. These receptors were taken from a human donor in good health (CMV status not recorded). Some clones in this sample may be carry-over from other donors' samples.

The gene calls are TRBV6-5 and TRBJ1-4; 9 bases agree with TRBD1. Germline CDR1 is MNHEY and CDR2 is SVGAGI. The CDR3 has 15 amino acids. Germline trimming cut 0 bases from V and 7 bases from J; bases unmatched to any gene: 3. CDR3 in amino acids: CASSYSDRGFEKLFF. The DNA of the CDR3 is TGTGCCAGCAGTTACTCTGACAGGGGGTTTGAAAAACTGTTTTTT.

The sample holds many counts of this clonotype. The chain links TRBV7-2 to TRBJ2-5; possible D gene TRBD1, 6 bases. V was pared by 3 bases and J by 4 bases, with 21 bases between. Germline CDR1 and CDR2: SGHTA and FQGNSA. This CDR3 has 17 amino acids. CDR3 DNA sequence: TGTGCCAGCAGCTTTTTTCTTCAGGGGCTATATGGAGAGACCCAGTACTTC. Its translation is CASSFFLQGLYGETQYF.

This clonotype was counted only a few times. In nucleotides, the CDR3 is TGCAGCGTTGAAGATTCCCCGGGAGGGGAAGGGGGCTACACCTTC. It codes for CSVEDSPGGEGGYTF. The V and J genes are TRBV29-1 and TRBJ1-2; D may be TRBD1 (5 bases). V was cut by 0 bases and J by 8 bases, with 19 bases left in between. This CDR3 is built from 15 residues. Germline V gene lookup returns CDR1 SQVTM and CDR2 ANQGSEA.

The chain couples TRBV5-6 to TRBJ2-7; either TRBD1 or TRBD2 may fit D (5 bases each). The CDR3 consists of 14 residues. Germline CDR1 is SGHDT and CDR2 is YYEEEE. Trimming cost V 0 bases and J 0 bases, with 7 bases left between them. The CDR3 protein is CASSLAGLSYEQYV. The CDR3 nucleotides are TGTGCCAGCAGCTTGGCGGGGCTCTCCTACGAGCAGTACGTC.

The chain is built from TRBV5-1 and TRBJ2-1, with 8 bases lining up with TRBD1. The CDR3 is 15 amino acids. The germline V gene encodes CDR1 SGHRS and CDR2 YFSETQ. After removal of 0 bases from V and 3 bases from J, the junction contained 2 bases not matched to a gene. CDR3: CASSLGGQDYNEQFF. DNA for the CDR3: TGCGCCAGCAGCTTGGGGGGACAGGACTACAATGAGCAGTTCTTC.

The gene calls are TRBV19 and TRBJ2-2, with 7 bases aligning to TRBD2. CDR1 is LNHDA and CDR2 is SQIVND in the germline V gene (reference sequence). The V gene end was trimmed by 4 bases and the J gene end by 3 bases; junction bases not matched to a gene: 2. The CDR3 loop spans 14 amino acids. The chain's CDR3 is CASSREGYTGELFF. CDR3 coding DNA: TGTGCCAGTAGTAGGGAGGGATACACCGGGGAGCTGTTTTTT. Using reference TRBV19 and TRBJ2-2 for the parts outside the CDR3, the full variable domain is DGGITQSPKYLFRKEGQNVTLSCEQNLNHDAMYWYRQDPGQGLRLIYYSQIVNDFQKGDIAEGYSVSREKKESFPLTVTSAQKNPTAFYLCASSREGYTGELFFGEGSRLTVL.

This clonotype was recorded at least ten times. This chain uses TRBV7-6 with TRBJ2-3; 12 positions match TRBD2. CDR3 length: 18 residues. CDR1 SGHVS and CDR2 FNYEAQ come from the germline V gene. V dropped 4 bases and J dropped 4; count of bases not matched to a gene: 12. CDR3 sequence reads: CASSSSLAGGPGADTQYF. CDR3 DNA sequence: TGTGCCAGCAGCTCATCCCTAGCGGGGGGGCCGGGGGCAGATACGCAGTATTTT. Looking up the rest from reference TRBV7-6 and TRBJ2-3 gives the full variable domain: GAGVSQSPRYKVTKRGQDVALRCDPISGHVSLYWYRQALGQGPEFLTYFNYEAQQDKSGLPNDRFSAERPEGSISTLTIQRTEQRDSAMYRCASSSSLAGGPGADTQYFGPGTRLTVL.

The gene calls are TRBV12-3 or TRBV12-4 and TRBJ2-1; 7 nucleotides match TRBD2. V dropped 4 bases and J dropped 4; count of bases not matched to a gene: 7. The CDR3 totals 15 residues. Here the CDR3 DNA reads TGTGCCAGCAGTTCGGGGTGGGGGGGTTACAATGAGCAGTTCTTC. It is translated as CASSSGWGGYNEQFF.

This sequence joins TRBV7-8 and TRBJ2-3; 12 bases agree with TRBD2. The CDR3 has 18 residues. Germline V gives CDR1 SGHVS, CDR2 FQNEAQ. After removal of 6 bases from V and 6 bases from J, the junction contained 16 bases not matched to a gene. The CDR3 bases are TGTGCCAGCAGTACCCCCAGACTAGCGGGGGAAGTTGTGGATACGCAGTATTTT. It is translated as CASSTPRLAGEVVDTQYF. The full variable domain, its missing parts supplied by reference TRBV7-8 and TRBJ2-3, is GAGVSQSPRYKVAKRGQDVALRCDPISGHVSLFWYQQALGQGPEFLTYFQNEAQLDKSGLPSDRFFAERPEGSVSTLKIQRTQQEDSAVYLCASSTPRLAGEVVDTQYFGPGTRLTVL.

This chain links TRBV19 with TRBJ1-1; 9 bases match TRBD1. The germline V gene has CDR1 LNHDA and CDR2 SQIVND (reference sequence). J gave up 5 bases and V 3 bases, and 7 bases lay outside the gene matches. The CDR3 runs 15 residues. The CDR3 sequence is CASSIPRTGATEAFF. As DNA, the CDR3 is TGTGCCAGTAGTATTCCGAGGACAGGGGCAACTGAAGCTTTCTTT. Full variable domain (missing parts from reference TRBV19 and TRBJ1-1): DGGITQSPKYLFRKEGQNVTLSCEQNLNHDAMYWYRQDPGQGLRLIYYSQIVNDFQKGDIAEGYSVSREKKESFPLTVTSAQKNPTAFYLCASSIPRTGATEAFFGQGTRLTVV.

This chain links TRBV12-3 or TRBV12-4 with TRBJ2-7; 10 positions agree with TRBD2. The CDR3 has 16 residues. The V segment lost 3 bases and the J segment 3 bases; nucleotides outside the gene matches: 8. The CDR3 spells CASSFPSSGGDYEQYF. The DNA for the CDR3 is TGTGCCAGCAGTTTCCCCAGCAGCGGGGGGGACTACGAGCAGTACTTC.

The V and J genes are TRBV29-1 and TRBJ1-2; no clear D. The CDR3 covers 8 residues. Per germline, CDR1 SQVTM and CDR2 ANQGSEA. V was trimmed by 8 bases and J by 8 bases, leaving 6 bases between them. The CDR3 reads CSPSGYTF. CDR3 bases: TGCAGCCCCTCGGGCTACACCTTC.

The chain recombines TRBV5-8 with TRBJ1-1, with TRBD1 as a possible D gene (5 bases). Germline assignment: CDR1 SGHTS and CDR2 YDEGEE. V was cut by 7 bases and J by 1 base, with 11 bases left in between. This CDR3 spans 13 amino acids. The CDR3 DNA follows: TGTGCCAGCGGTCGACAGTCGAACACTGAAGCTTTCTTT. It specifies CASGRQSNTEAFF.

This clonotype was detected a few times. The rearrangement uses TRBV5-4 and TRBJ2-7; 10 bases fit TRBD1. There are 15 residues in the CDR3. Germline assignment: CDR1 SGHNT and CDR2 YYREEE (reference sequence). The trim removed 0 bases at V and 3 bases at J, leaving 3 bases unmatched. The chain's CDR3 is CASSLGTGGFYEQYF. The CDR3 region has the DNA TGTGCCAGCAGCTTGGGGACAGGGGGGTTCTACGAGCAGTACTTC.

The J gene is TRBJ1-6, the V gene TRBV19; 8 bases fit TRBD1. V shed 3 bases and J 9 bases; nucleotides not matched to a gene: 10. The CDR3 contains 16 residues. CDR1 and CDR2 (germline): LNHDA, SQIVND (reference sequence). The CDR3 DNA is TGTGCCAGTAGTATGGGGTCAGGGGGCATTTTTTCACCCCTCCACTTT. Translated: CASSMGSGGIFSPLHF.

This chain uses TRBV18 with TRBJ2-6; the match to TRBD2 covers 8 bases. Losses at the gene ends were 5 bases for V and 3 bases for J; bases not matched to a gene: 12. The length of the CDR3 is 18 residues. Germline CDR1 KGHSH, CDR2 LQKENI. The CDR3 DNA reads as TGTGCCAGCTCAAACCCGGGGGGGCCCTCACTTGGGGCCAACGTCCTGACTTTC. Amino acid sequence: CASSNPGGPSLGANVLTF.

CDR3 amino acids: CASTPTVNEQFF. CDR3 DNA sequence: TGTGCCAGTACCCCGACAGTGAATGAGCAGTTCTTC. The genes are TRBV7-6 and TRBJ2-1; a weak D match, TRBD1 (5 bases). Trimming cost V 9 bases and J 7 bases, with 13 bases left between them. Germline values: CDR1 SGHVS, CDR2 FNYEAQ. This CDR3 spans 12 amino acids.

In its sample, this clonotype was seen a few times. This sequence joins TRBV29-1 and TRBJ2-7, with TRBD1 matching 8 bases. The germline V gene has CDR1 SQVTM and CDR2 ANQGSEA. V was clipped by 6 bases and J by 7 bases; unmatched bases: 11. The CDR3 extends over 13 amino acids. CDR3 region: CSVIETGTGEQYV. The CDR3 bases are TGCAGCGTAATCGAGACCGGGACAGGTGAGCAGTACGTC.

V is TRBV25-1 and J is TRBJ2-2, with unresolved D. V was clipped by 7 bases and J by 6 bases, with 6 bases between them. Germline CDR1 is MGHDK and CDR2 is SYGVNS. The CDR3 is made up of 11 amino acids. In nucleotides, the CDR3 is TGTGCCAGCAAACAGTCCGGGGAGCTGTTTTTT. Translating it yields CASKQSGELFF.

The chain links TRBV6-5 to TRBJ1-1, with a tentative D call TRBD1 (5 bases). From germline, CDR1 is MNHEY and CDR2 SVGAGI. Trimming shortened V by 2 bases and J by 2 bases, and 12 bases separated the two germline ends. The CDR3 is 15 residues long. Here the CDR3 DNA reads TGTGCCAGCAGTTACGCAGGACACATTAACACTGAAGCTTTCTTT. Residues: CASSYAGHINTEAFF.

This clonotype was seen more than once but under ten times. V and J are TRBV13 and TRBJ2-5, with D possibly called TRBD1 or TRBD2 (5 bases each). V lost 3 bases to trimming and J lost 1 base, with 12 bases between them. The CDR3 extends over 15 amino acids. Per the germline V gene, CDR1 is PRHDT and CDR2 is FYEKMQ (reference sequence). The DNA of the CDR3 is TGTGCCAGCAGCTTTGAGGGGCGGGTCCAAGAGACCCAGTACTTC. Translated: CASSFEGRVQETQYF.

The V and J genes are TRBV10-3 and TRBJ1-2, with 9 nucleotides matching TRBD1. Germline CDR1 is ENHRY and CDR2 is SYGVKD. Trimming at V came to 9 bases and at J to 6 bases, leaving 11 bases not matched to a gene. The CDR3 has 14 residues. Written as DNA, the CDR3 is TGTGCCATAAGGACAGGGGTGGATATAGATGGCTACACCTTC. This translates into CAIRTGVDIDGYTF.

This clonotype turned up a few times. This sequence joins TRBV28 and TRBJ2-3, with 9 bases identical to TRBD1. Unmatched junction bases numbered 5, after V lost 3 bases and J lost 4 bases. CDR3 length equals 15 residues. In germline, CDR1 is MDHEN, CDR2 SYDVKM. The CDR3 is CASSFGQGLADTQYF. The CDR3 DNA sequence: TGTGCCAGCAGTTTTGGACAGGGGTTGGCAGATACGCAGTATTTT. The full variable domain, completed using reference TRBV28 and TRBJ2-3, is DVKVTQSSRYLVKRTGEKVFLECVQDMDHENMFWYRQDPGLGLRLIYFSYDVKMKEKGDIPEGYSVSREKKERFSLILESASTNQTSMYLCASSFGQGLADTQYFGPGTRLTVL.

This chain uses TRBV6-5 with TRBJ2-5; 11 nucleotides line up with TRBD2. Germline trimming cut 0 bases from V and 5 bases from J; bases unmatched to any gene: 2. CDR1 and CDR2 from the germline V gene are MNHEY and SVGAGI. The CDR3 covers 15 residues. The CDR3 bases are TGTGCCAGCAGTTACTCTTCTAGCGGGGGGGAGACCCAGTACTTC. It codes for CASSYSSSGGETQYF.

This clonotype appeared a few times. The rearrangement uses TRBV27 and TRBJ1-2; 10 positions agree with TRBD1. CDR3 length: 15 amino acids. V was clipped by 2 bases and J by 3 bases; unmatched bases: 3. CDR1 and CDR2 (germline): MNHEY, SMNVEV (reference sequence). The CDR3 loop is CASSLMTGGDYGYTF. CDR3 sequence (DNA): TGTGCCAGCAGTTTAATGACAGGGGGCGACTATGGCTACACCTTC.

This clonotype has more than one count but fewer than ten. The chain employs TRBV6-5 and TRBJ2-1; TRBD1 might be the D (6 bases). The CDR3 extends over 13 amino acids. In germline, CDR1 is MNHEY, CDR2 SVGAGI. Trimming pared 0 bases from V and 8 bases from J, leaving 8 bases between. CDR3 sequence (DNA): TGTGCCAGCAGTTACTCCCAGGGGTATGAGCAGTTCTTC. Protein product: CASSYSQGYEQFF.

The gene calls are TRBV11-2 and TRBJ1-1, with 10 bases that match TRBD1. Germline-derived CDR1 and CDR2 are SGHAT and FQNNGV. The CDR3 sequence is 16 residues long. The V gene end was trimmed by 5 bases and the J gene end by 5 bases; junction bases not matched to a gene: 11. For the CDR3, the DNA is TGTGCCAGCAGCCTCTGGACAGGGGGTGCTTTGACTGAAGCTTTCTTT. Protein product: CASSLWTGGALTEAFF.

This chain links TRBV12-5 with TRBJ2-7; D could derive from TRBD1 or TRBD2 (5 bases each). Germline assignment: CDR1 LGHNT and CDR2 FRNRAP. This CDR3 is 12 amino acids long. The V gene lost 3 bases and the J gene lost 6 bases, with 9 bases spanning the gap. The CDR3 bases are TGTGCTAGTGGTTTACGGGACGCCGAGCAGTACGTC. Its protein is CASGLRDAEQYV.

The genes are TRBV7-3 and TRBJ2-5; 14 nucleotides agree with TRBD2. Per the germline V gene, CDR1 is SGHTA and CDR2 is FQGTGA. The CDR3 has 17 residues. V was clipped by 5 bases and J by 2 bases; unmatched bases: 7. CDR3 loop: CASSPRTSGGLQETQYF. The CDR3, as DNA: TGTGCCAGCAGCCCGCGGACTAGCGGGGGGCTTCAAGAGACCCAGTACTTC.

The table lists this clonotype with a few counts. The chain recombines TRBV6-5 with TRBJ2-1; a possible D gene is TRBD2 (5 bases). Germline assignment: CDR1 MNHEY and CDR2 SVGAGI. The V end was cut by 7 bases, the J end by 8 bases, with 27 bases between. The CDR3 is 17 amino acids. The DNA for the CDR3 is TGTGCCAGCAAATTAACCTCCTACGGGAAAGATCTGGATGAGCAGTTCTTC. Translated, it gives CASKLTSYGKDLDEQFF.